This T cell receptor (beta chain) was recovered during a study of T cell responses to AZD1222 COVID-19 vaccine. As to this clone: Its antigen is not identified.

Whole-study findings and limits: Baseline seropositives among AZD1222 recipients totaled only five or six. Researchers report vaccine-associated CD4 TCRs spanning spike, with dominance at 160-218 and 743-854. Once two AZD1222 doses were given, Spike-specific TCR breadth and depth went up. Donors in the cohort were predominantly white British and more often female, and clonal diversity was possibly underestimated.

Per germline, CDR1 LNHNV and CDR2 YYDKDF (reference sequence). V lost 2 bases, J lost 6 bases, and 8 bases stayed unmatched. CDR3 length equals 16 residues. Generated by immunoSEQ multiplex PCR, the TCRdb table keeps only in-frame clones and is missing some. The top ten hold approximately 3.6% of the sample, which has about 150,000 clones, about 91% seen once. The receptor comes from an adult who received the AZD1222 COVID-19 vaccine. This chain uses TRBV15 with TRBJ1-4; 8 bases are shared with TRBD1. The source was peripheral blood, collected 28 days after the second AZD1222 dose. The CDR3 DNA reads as TGTGCCACCAGCAGAACTGGACAGGGAGGGCATGAAAAACTGTTTTTT. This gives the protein CATSRTGQGGHEKLFF.